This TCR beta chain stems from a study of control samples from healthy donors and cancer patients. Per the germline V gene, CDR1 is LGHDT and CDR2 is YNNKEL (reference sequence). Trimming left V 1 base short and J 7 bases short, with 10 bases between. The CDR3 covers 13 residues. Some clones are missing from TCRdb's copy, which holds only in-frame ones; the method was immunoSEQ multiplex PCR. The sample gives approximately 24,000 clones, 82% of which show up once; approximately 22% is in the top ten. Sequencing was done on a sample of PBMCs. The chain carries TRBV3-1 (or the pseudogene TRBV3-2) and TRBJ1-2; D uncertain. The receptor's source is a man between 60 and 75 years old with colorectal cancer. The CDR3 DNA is TGTGCCAGCAGCCAAGCAGGCCGCGGTGGCTACACCTTC. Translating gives CASSQAGRGGYTF.